This section outlines one T cell receptor beta chain sequence together with its context. What it binds is not known. These data are taken from a study of cytomegalovirus exposure and HLA in healthy donors. Study at large: An analysis done earlier identified 100 million to 140 million unique TCR beta sequences from about 179 million T cells. Findings and caveats of the study: As confirmed in vitro, a few CMV-associated chains were specific for CMV antigens. Apparent HLA restriction characterized most CMV-associated TCR beta chains in a later analysis. The study labeled 164 TCR beta chains cytomegalovirus-associated.

V lost 3 bases, J lost 4 bases, and 4 bases lay in between. CDR1 and CDR2 from the germline V gene are SGHNT and YENEEA. The CDR3 has 12 residues. The PCR made use of 60 Vbeta and 13 Jbeta primers. Assay: immunoSEQ multiplex PCR; the TCRdb copy retains only in-frame clones and omits some. The sample lists some 150,000 clones, 77% seen once, with 1.3% in the top ten. The sequenced material came from PBMCs. The sequence derives from a woman aged 40 to 55 in good health and CMV-seronegative. The chain links TRBV11-3 to TRBJ2-1, with D unresolved. The CDR3 DNA sequence: TGTGCCAGCAGCTTCAGATACAATGAGCAGTTCTTC. Translated, it gives CASSFRYNEQFF.